The T cell receptor (beta chain) under discussion was sequenced for a study of PD-1 blockade in classical Hodgkin lymphoma. Overall study findings and caveats: Patients starting nivolumab under 1 year after ASCT were excluded. A reduction in baseline TCR diversity was reportedly seen in newly diagnosed patients relative to healthy donors. Whoever responded completely had baseline diversity much like that seen in newly diagnosed patients.

Stated time point: cycle 4 day 1 (C4D1), after more than 5 weeks of nivolumab. Each patient experienced a relapse that followed autologous stem cell transplantation, and brentuximab vedotin exposure varied. TCRdb's copy holds only in-frame clones and misses some; the assay was immunoSEQ multiplex PCR. The table has about 39,000 clones, 75% to 85% seen once. As to this clone: Its target is not known.

The V gene lost 4 bases and the J gene lost 4 bases, with 9 bases spanning the gap. Per germline, CDR1 SQVTM and CDR2 ANQGSEA. The CDR3 contains 12 residues. The material was peripheral blood mononuclear cells (PBMCs), obtained before the fourth cycle of nivolumab. The V and J genes are TRBV29-1 and TRBJ2-3; a weak D match, TRBD2 (5 bases). The sequence came from a human donor with classical Hodgkin lymphoma. DNA of the CDR3: TGCAGCGTTGTTGAGGGCCCAGATACGCAGTATTTT. It encodes CSVVEGPDTQYF.